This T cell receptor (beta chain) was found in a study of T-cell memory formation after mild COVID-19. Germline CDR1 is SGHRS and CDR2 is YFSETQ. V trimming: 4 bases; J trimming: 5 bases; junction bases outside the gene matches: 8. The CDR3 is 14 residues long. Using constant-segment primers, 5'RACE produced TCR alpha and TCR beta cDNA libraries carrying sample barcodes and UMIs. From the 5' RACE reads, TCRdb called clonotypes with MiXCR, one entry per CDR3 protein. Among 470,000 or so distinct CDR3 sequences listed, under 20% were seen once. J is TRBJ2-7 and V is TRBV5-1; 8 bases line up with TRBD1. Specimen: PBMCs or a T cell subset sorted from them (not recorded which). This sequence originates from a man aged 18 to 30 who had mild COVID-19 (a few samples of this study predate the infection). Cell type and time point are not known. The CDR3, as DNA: TGCGCCAGCAGCCCGGGACAGGCGGCCCACGAGCAGTACTTC. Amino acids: CASSPGQAAHEQYF.